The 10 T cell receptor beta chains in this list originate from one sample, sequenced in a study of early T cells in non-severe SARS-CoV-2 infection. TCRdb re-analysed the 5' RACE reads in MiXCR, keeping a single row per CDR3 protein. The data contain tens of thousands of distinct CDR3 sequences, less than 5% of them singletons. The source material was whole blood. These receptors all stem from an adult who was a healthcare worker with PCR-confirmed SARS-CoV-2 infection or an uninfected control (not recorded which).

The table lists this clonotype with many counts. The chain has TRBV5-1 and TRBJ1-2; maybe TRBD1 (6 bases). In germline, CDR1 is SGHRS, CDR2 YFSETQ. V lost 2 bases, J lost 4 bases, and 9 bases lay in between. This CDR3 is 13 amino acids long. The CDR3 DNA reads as TGCGCCAGCAGCTTTGAAGGGGGCTATGGCTACACCTTC. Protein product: CASSFEGGYGYTF.

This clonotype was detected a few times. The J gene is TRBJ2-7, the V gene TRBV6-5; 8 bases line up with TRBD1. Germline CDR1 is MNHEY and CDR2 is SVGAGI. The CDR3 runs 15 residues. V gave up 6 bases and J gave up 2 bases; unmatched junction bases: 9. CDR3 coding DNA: TGTGCCAGCAGGCTTACGGGACAGGCGACCTACGAGCAGTACTTC. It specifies CASRLTGQATYEQYF.

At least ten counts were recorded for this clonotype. The CDR3 DNA reads TGTGCCAGCAGCTTGAGGGCAGGCACCTTTAATGAAAAACTGTTTTTT. It yields the protein CASSLRAGTFNEKLFF. This rearrangement joins TRBV5-5 to TRBJ1-4; D is ambiguous. The V gene's germline CDR1 is SGHKS and CDR2 YYEKEE (reference sequence). V was cut by 1 base and J by 4 bases, with 14 bases left in between. This CDR3 is built from 16 residues.

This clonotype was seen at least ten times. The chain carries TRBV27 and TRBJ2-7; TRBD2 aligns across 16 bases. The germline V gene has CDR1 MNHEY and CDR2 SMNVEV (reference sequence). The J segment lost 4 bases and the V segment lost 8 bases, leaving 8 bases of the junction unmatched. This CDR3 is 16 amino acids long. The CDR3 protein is CASRGLGLAGGYEQYF. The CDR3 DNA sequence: TGTGCCAGCCGAGGCTTGGGACTAGCGGGAGGGTACGAGCAGTACTTC.

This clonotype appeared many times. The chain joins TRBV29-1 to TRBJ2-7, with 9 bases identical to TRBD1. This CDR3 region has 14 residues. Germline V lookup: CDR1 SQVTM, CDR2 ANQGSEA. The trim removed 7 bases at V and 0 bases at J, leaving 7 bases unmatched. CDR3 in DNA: TGCAGCGCCGCCTTGACAGGGGGCTCCTACGAGCAGTACTTC. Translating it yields CSAALTGGSYEQYF.

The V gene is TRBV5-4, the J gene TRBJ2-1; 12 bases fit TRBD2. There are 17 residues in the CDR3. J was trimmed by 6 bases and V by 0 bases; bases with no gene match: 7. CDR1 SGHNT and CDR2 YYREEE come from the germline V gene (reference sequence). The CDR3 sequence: CASSLGLAGGPVNEQFF. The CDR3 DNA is TGTGCCAGCAGCTTGGGTCTAGCGGGAGGGCCCGTCAATGAGCAGTTCTTC.

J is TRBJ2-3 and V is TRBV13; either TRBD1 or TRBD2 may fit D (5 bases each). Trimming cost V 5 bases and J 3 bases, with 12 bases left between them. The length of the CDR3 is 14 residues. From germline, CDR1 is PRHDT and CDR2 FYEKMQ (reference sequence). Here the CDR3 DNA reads TGTGCCAGCAGCCGAGGAGAGGGGACAGATACGCAGTATTTT. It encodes CASSRGEGTDTQYF.

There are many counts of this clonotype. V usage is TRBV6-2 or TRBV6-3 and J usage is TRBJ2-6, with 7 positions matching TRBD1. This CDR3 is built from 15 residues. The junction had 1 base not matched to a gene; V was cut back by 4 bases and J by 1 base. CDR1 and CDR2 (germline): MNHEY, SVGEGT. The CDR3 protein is CASSLQGSGANVLTF. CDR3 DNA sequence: TGTGCCAGCAGTTTACAGGGGTCTGGGGCCAACGTCCTGACTTTC.

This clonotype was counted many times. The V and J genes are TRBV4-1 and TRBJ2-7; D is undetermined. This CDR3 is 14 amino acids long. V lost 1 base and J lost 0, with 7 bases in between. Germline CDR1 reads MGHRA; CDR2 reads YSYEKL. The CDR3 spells CASSQVWSSYEQYF. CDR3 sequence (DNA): TGCGCCAGCAGCCAAGTGTGGAGCTCCTACGAGCAGTACTTC.

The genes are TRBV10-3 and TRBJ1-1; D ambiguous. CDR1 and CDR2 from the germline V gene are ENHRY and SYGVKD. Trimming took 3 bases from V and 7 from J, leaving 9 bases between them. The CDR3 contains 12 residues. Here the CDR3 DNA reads TGTGCCATCAGTGATATTAGCCTTGAAGCTTTCTTT. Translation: CAISDISLEAFF.